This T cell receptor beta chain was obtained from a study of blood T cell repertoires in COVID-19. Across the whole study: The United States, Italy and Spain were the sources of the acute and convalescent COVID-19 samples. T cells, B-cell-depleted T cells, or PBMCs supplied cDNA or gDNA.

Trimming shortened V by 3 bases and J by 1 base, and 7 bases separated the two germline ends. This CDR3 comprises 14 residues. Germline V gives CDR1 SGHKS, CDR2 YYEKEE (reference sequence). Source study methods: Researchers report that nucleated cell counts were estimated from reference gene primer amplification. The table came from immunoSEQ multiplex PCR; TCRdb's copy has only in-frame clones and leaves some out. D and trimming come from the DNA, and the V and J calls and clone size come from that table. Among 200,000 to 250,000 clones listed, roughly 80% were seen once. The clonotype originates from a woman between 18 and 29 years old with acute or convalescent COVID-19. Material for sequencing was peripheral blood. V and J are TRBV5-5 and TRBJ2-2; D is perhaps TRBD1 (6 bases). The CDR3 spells CASSSTGNTGELFF. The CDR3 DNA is TGTGCCAGCAGCTCGACAGGGAACACCGGGGAGCTGTTTTTT.